The 31 T cell receptor beta chains reported below all come from one sample, sequenced in a study of CD8+ T cells in alopecia areata. Extracted RNA was reverse transcribed, and the resulting cDNA served as sequencing template. Profiling relied on immunoSEQ multiplex PCR, and the TCRdb table lists in-frame clones only, not all of them. This sample yields around 200,000 clones, of which roughly 60% are seen a single time; under 2% belongs to the top ten. The sample in question was CD4+ T cells sorted from blood, obtained at week 0. The source of these receptors is a human donor with alopecia areata.

The gene calls are TRBV25-1 and TRBJ1-6; TRBD1 might be the D (5 bases). Germline CDR1 is MGHDK and CDR2 is SYGVNS. The CDR3 covers 13 residues. With 6 bases removed from V and 8 bases from J, the gap between germline ends came to 11 bases. In nucleotides, the CDR3 is TGTGCCAGCAGCGCGGGGGGTCATTCACCCCTCCACTTT. Its translation: CASSAGGHSPLHF.

V gene TRBV19 combines with J gene TRBJ2-1, with 7 nucleotides matching TRBD2. The V gene's germline CDR1 is LNHDA and CDR2 SQIVND (reference sequence). The length of the CDR3 is 16 residues. With V trimmed by 6 bases and J by 0 bases, 8 bases remained unmatched. In DNA form, the CDR3 reads TGTGCCAGTAGCCGCGAAGCGGGGAGCTCCTACAATGAGCAGTTCTTC. Amino acids: CASSREAGSSYNEQFF.

J is TRBJ2-1 and V is TRBV29-1; D unclear. V lost 4 bases and J 6 bases, leaving 16 bases between the germline ends. Germline V gene lookup returns CDR1 SQVTM and CDR2 ANQGSEA. This CDR3 is built from 14 residues. CDR3 loop: CSVVGTLRFNEQFF. For the CDR3, the DNA is TGCAGCGTTGTTGGCACCTTAAGGTTCAATGAGCAGTTCTTC.

For this clone: The sample holds other DNA sequences that translate to the same CDR3. CDR3 DNA sequence: TGCAGCGTTGAAGGCCTAGCGGGTAGCACAGATACGCAGTATTTT. This sequence encodes CSVEGLAGSTDTQYF. This chain joins TRBV29-1 and TRBJ2-3, with 8 positions matching TRBD2. V lost 1 base, J lost 0 bases, and 3 bases stayed unmatched. Germline values: CDR1 SQVTM, CDR2 ANQGSEA. CDR3 length: 15 residues.

V and J are TRBV7-9 and TRBJ2-7; D is perhaps TRBD1 or TRBD2 (5 bases each). The CDR3 runs 12 residues. The germline gives CDR1 SEHNR, CDR2 FQNEAQ (reference sequence). Trimming shortened V by 10 bases and J by 3 bases, and 13 bases separated the two germline ends. The CDR3 loop is CATAGTYYEQYF. The CDR3 nucleotides read TGTGCCACCGCCGGGACCTACTACGAGCAGTACTTC. The whole variable domain, filled in from reference TRBV7-9 and TRBJ2-7, reads DTGVSQNPRHKITKRGQNVTFRCDPISEHNRLYWYRQTLGQGPEFLTYFQNEAQLEKSRLLSDRFSAERPKGSFSTLEIQRTEQGDSAMYLCATAGTYYEQYFGPGTRLTVT.

This chain connects TRBV5-1 to TRBJ2-5; TRBD1 aligns across 7 bases. The germline V gene has CDR1 SGHRS and CDR2 YFSETQ. V dropped 2 bases and J dropped 4; count of bases not matched to a gene: 5. The CDR3 is made up of 14 amino acids. The CDR3 reads CASSFDRVGETQYF. The DNA of the CDR3 is TGCGCCAGCAGCTTCGACAGGGTTGGAGAGACCCAGTACTTC.

The chain couples TRBV30 to TRBJ1-4; no clear D. V lost 4 bases and J 1 base, leaving 10 bases between the germline ends. The CDR3 sequence is 14 residues long. Germline V gives CDR1 GTSNPN, CDR2 SVGIG (reference sequence). CDR3 sequence (DNA): TGTGCCTGGACAGGCGGGCGAACTAATGAAAAACTGTTTTTT. It is translated as CAWTGGRTNEKLFF.

The chain carries TRBV6-5 and TRBJ2-6, with D unresolved. Trimming stripped 6 bases from V and 0 bases from J, with 6 bases between. The CDR3 totals 14 residues. Germline-derived CDR1 and CDR2 are MNHEY and SVGAGI. This CDR3 is CASRAFSGANVLTF. The CDR3 DNA is TGTGCCAGCAGGGCCTTCTCTGGGGCCAACGTCCTGACTTTC.

This sequence joins TRBV7-2 and TRBJ1-4; D unresolved. The CDR3 has 12 amino acids. CDR1 is SGHTA and CDR2 is FQGNSA in the germline V gene. V was shortened by 4 bases and J by 6 bases, with 6 bases between the two germline ends. CDR3 region: CASSSADEKLFF. In nucleotides, the CDR3 is TGTGCCAGCAGCTCGGCGGATGAAAAACTGTTTTTT. Complete variable domain (other parts from reference TRBV7-2 and TRBJ1-4): GAGVSQSPSNKVTEKGKDVELRCDPISGHTALYWYRQSLGQGLEFLIYFQGNSAPDKSGLPSDRFSAERTGGSVSTLTIQRTQQEDSAVYLCASSSADEKLFFGSGTQLSVL.

The chain couples TRBV9 to TRBJ2-6, with no clear D. Germline loops: CDR1 SGDLS, CDR2 YYNGEE. This CDR3 is 14 amino acids long. V lost 3 bases, J lost 3 bases, and 7 bases lay in between. CDR3 sequence reads: CASSDSVGANVLTF. The CDR3 bases are TGTGCCAGCAGCGATAGTGTTGGGGCCAACGTCCTGACTTTC.

The gene calls are TRBV30 and TRBJ1-3, with a weak D call TRBD1 (5 bases). Germline V gene sequence: CDR1 GTSNPN, CDR2 SVGIG (reference sequence). The CDR3 covers 15 residues. V was cut by 3 bases and J by 1 base, with 13 bases left in between. The DNA for the CDR3 is TGTGCCTGGAGCTGGGGGTCACAGTCTGGAAACACCATATATTTT. It codes for CAWSWGSQSGNTIYF.

The chain recombines TRBV27 with TRBJ1-5; no firm D call. The length of the CDR3 is 13 residues. Trimming removed 8 bases from V and 5 bases from J, with 13 bases in between. Germline V lookup: CDR1 MNHEY, CDR2 SMNVEV (reference sequence). This CDR3 is CASSAGWDQPQHF. The CDR3 DNA reads as TGTGCCAGCTCAGCGGGGTGGGATCAGCCCCAGCATTTT.

The chain recombines TRBV6-6 with TRBJ2-2; D is ambiguous. The CDR3 length is 13 residues. Between the trimmed V and J ends, which lost 6 bases and 0 bases, there was a span of 5 bases. Germline CDR1 is MNHNY and CDR2 is SVGAGI (reference sequence). CDR3 in amino acids: CASRGPNTGELFF. CDR3 DNA sequence: TGTGCCAGCAGAGGACCGAACACCGGGGAGCTGTTTTTT.

The V call is TRBV4-3, the J call TRBJ2-3; TRBD2 matches at 10 bases. Germline V gene sequence: CDR1 LGHNA, CDR2 YSLEER. CDR3 length: 15 residues. V gave up 6 bases and J gave up 5 bases; unmatched junction bases: 8. In DNA, the CDR3 is TGCGCCAGCAGTCTAAAGCGGGGGGGCCAAGATACGCAGTATTTT. It specifies CASSLKRGGQDTQYF.

The rearrangement links TRBV19 to TRBJ1-1; D is unresolved. CDR3 length equals 14 residues. Trimming stripped 9 bases from V and 6 bases from J, with 20 bases between. The germline CDR1 and CDR2 sequences are LNHDA and SQIVND (reference sequence). DNA for the CDR3: TGTGCCAGCTGGGAGAGCCATGGGATTTCTGAAGCTTTCTTT. It yields the protein CASWESHGISEAFF.

CDR3 residues: CASSSGGSSGANVLTF. The DNA for the CDR3 is TGCGCCAGCAGCTCCGGCGGGAGCTCTGGGGCCAACGTCCTGACTTTC. The chain couples TRBV5-1 to TRBJ2-6, with 7 bases matching TRBD2. This CDR3 region has 16 residues. V trimming: 3 bases; J trimming: 0 bases; junction bases outside the gene matches: 3. Germline CDR1 is SGHRS and CDR2 is YFSETQ. Complete variable domain (other parts from reference TRBV5-1 and TRBJ2-6): KAGVTQTPRYLIKTRGQQVTLSCSPISGHRSVSWYQQTPGQGLQFLFEYFSETQRNKGNFPGRFSGRQFSNSRSEMNVSTLELGDSALYLCASSSGGSSGANVLTFGAGSRLTVL.

The chain has TRBV27 and TRBJ2-1; 11 positions match TRBD1. From germline, CDR1 is MNHEY and CDR2 SMNVEV (reference sequence). There are 14 residues in the CDR3. V trimming: 5 bases; J trimming: 6 bases; junction bases outside the gene matches: 3. Here the CDR3 DNA reads TGTGCCAGCAGTCGGGACAGGGGGGTCAATGAGCAGTTCTTC. Its translation: CASSRDRGVNEQFF.

The rearrangement joins TRBV5-1 to TRBJ1-4; 7 positions match TRBD1. CDR1 is SGHRS and CDR2 is YFSETQ in the germline V gene. This CDR3 comprises 14 residues. J was trimmed by 4 bases and V by 6 bases; bases with no gene match: 6. CDR3 amino acids: CASTRQGLNEKLFF. In DNA form, the CDR3 reads TGCGCCAGCACCCGACAGGGACTTAATGAAAAACTGTTTTTT. The full variable domain, with the rest looked up from reference TRBV5-1 and TRBJ1-4, is KAGVTQTPRYLIKTRGQQVTLSCSPISGHRSVSWYQQTPGQGLQFLFEYFSETQRNKGNFPGRFSGRQFSNSRSEMNVSTLELGDSALYLCASTRQGLNEKLFFGSGTQLSVL.

This sequence joins TRBV23-1 and TRBJ2-7; D may match TRBD1 or TRBD2 (5 bases each). TRBV23-1 is treated as an ORF (open reading frame) with a function not yet certain. CDR3 length: 17 amino acids. V was clipped by 6 bases and J by 5 bases, with 26 bases between them. CDR3 coding DNA: TGCGCCAGCAGATCGGGGAAGGGGAGACGGGACCAAGACGAGCAGTACTTC. Its translation is CASRSGKGRRDQDEQYF.

The CDR3 DNA sequence: TGTGCCAGCAGTGAGGGTAGCGGTTTAAGCTCCTACAATGAGCAGTTCTTC. This sequence encodes CASSEGSGLSSYNEQFF. The chain has TRBV25-1 and TRBJ2-1, with TRBD2 as a possible D gene (6 bases). V dropped 3 bases and J dropped 0 bases, with 15 bases sitting between them. This CDR3 has 17 amino acids. Germline loops: CDR1 MGHDK, CDR2 SYGVNS. Complete variable domain (other parts from reference TRBV25-1 and TRBJ2-1): EADIYQTPRYLVIGTGKKITLECSQTMGHDKMYWYQQDPGMELHLIHYSYGVNSTEKGDLSSESTVSRIRTEHFPLTLESARPSHTSQYLCASSEGSGLSSYNEQFFGPGTRLTVL.

The V and J genes are TRBV27 and TRBJ1-2, with 10 nucleotides matching TRBD1. Germline loops: CDR1 MNHEY, CDR2 SMNVEV (reference sequence). The CDR3 runs to 13 residues. With 6 bases clipped from V and 6 bases from J, the junction kept 4 bases outside the gene matches. As DNA, the CDR3 is TGTGCCAGCAGCCGTGGGACAGGGGATGGCTACACCTTC. This translates into CASSRGTGDGYTF.

The chain couples TRBV7-2 to TRBJ2-3; TRBD2 matches 10 bases. Germline values: CDR1 SGHTA, CDR2 FQGNSA. The junction had 5 bases not matched to a gene; V was cut back by 0 bases and J by 2 bases. This CDR3 comprises 17 residues. CDR3 residues: CASSLARLAGPTDTQYF. Written as DNA, the CDR3 is TGTGCCAGCAGCTTAGCTCGACTAGCGGGCCCCACAGATACGCAGTATTTT.

This chain connects TRBV7-2 to TRBJ1-1, with 7 bases aligning to TRBD1. Germline loops: CDR1 SGHTA, CDR2 FQGNSA. This CDR3 is built from 15 residues. V trimming: 1 base; J trimming: 1 base; junction bases outside the gene matches: 3. Here the CDR3 reads CASSLVGGSNTEAFF. As DNA, the CDR3 is TGTGCCAGCAGCTTAGTAGGGGGCTCGAACACTGAAGCTTTCTTT. Full variable domain (missing parts from reference TRBV7-2 and TRBJ1-1): GAGVSQSPSNKVTEKGKDVELRCDPISGHTALYWYRQSLGQGLEFLIYFQGNSAPDKSGLPSDRFSAERTGGSVSTLTIQRTQQEDSAVYLCASSLVGGSNTEAFFGQGTRLTVV.

The CDR3 DNA sequence: TGTGCCAGCAGCCCGCTGGTCCCAGATACGCAGTATTTT. This gives the protein CASSPLVPDTQYF. V and J are TRBV7-2 and TRBJ2-3; D is unresolved. Between the trimmed V and J ends, which lost 5 bases and 4 bases, there was a span of 10 bases. The germline gives CDR1 SGHTA, CDR2 FQGNSA. The CDR3 runs to 13 residues.

This chain joins TRBV29-1 and TRBJ1-5, with D unresolved. CDR3 length: 13 amino acids. The germline CDR1 and CDR2 sequences are SQVTM and ANQGSEA. V lost 7 bases to trimming and J lost 5 bases, with 15 bases between them. CDR3 in DNA: TGCAGCGCCCTCGGCCAGTCGGATCAGCCCCAGCATTTT. It translates to CSALGQSDQPQHF.

V gene TRBV2 combines with J gene TRBJ2-3; 9 bases fit TRBD1. Germline V CDR1 and CDR2: SNHLY, FYNNEI. The V and J ends lost 6 bases and 3 bases, in that order; junction bases with no gene match: 7. CDR3 length equals 15 residues. CDR3 nucleotide sequence: TGTGCCAGCAGAGGACGGGACAGGGCAACAGATACGCAGTATTTT. It yields the protein CASRGRDRATDTQYF.

This clone was observed a handful of times. The V and J genes are TRBV5-1 and TRBJ1-1, with TRBD1 identical over 7 bases. CDR1 is SGHRS, CDR2 YFSETQ, per germline. V shed 3 bases, J shed 1 base, and the junction held 3 bases outside the gene matches. The CDR3 is 14 amino acids. The CDR3 DNA reads TGCGCCAGCAGCTCGGGACAGCAGAACACTGAAGCTTTCTTT. It specifies CASSSGQQNTEAFF. Using reference TRBV5-1 and TRBJ1-1 for the parts outside the CDR3, the full variable domain is KAGVTQTPRYLIKTRGQQVTLSCSPISGHRSVSWYQQTPGQGLQFLFEYFSETQRNKGNFPGRFSGRQFSNSRSEMNVSTLELGDSALYLCASSSGQQNTEAFFGQGTRLTVV.

This clone has only a few counts. The CDR3 protein is CASSLVETQYF. The CDR3 region has the DNA TGTGCCAGCAGCTTAGTCGAGACCCAGTACTTC. This sequence joins TRBV7-2 and TRBJ2-5; D gene unclear. The CDR3 has 11 residues. Trimming took 1 base from V and 5 from J, leaving 2 bases between them. The germline CDR1 and CDR2 sequences are SGHTA and FQGNSA.

This clone was seen only a few times. J is TRBJ1-2 and V is TRBV11-2; D is possibly TRBD1 (5 bases). Germline V gene lookup returns CDR1 SGHAT and CDR2 FQNNGV. This CDR3 is 15 amino acids long. Trimming shortened V by 0 bases and J by 6 bases, and 14 bases separated the two germline ends. In nucleotides, the CDR3 is TGTGCCAGCAGCTTAGATGGAGACAGAAACGATGGCTACACCTTC. Translated: CASSLDGDRNDGYTF.

The genes are TRBV29-1 and TRBJ1-2, with TRBD1 matching over 7 bases. Germline V gene sequence: CDR1 SQVTM, CDR2 ANQGSEA. V lost 4 bases to trimming and J lost 7 bases; unmatched junction nucleotides: 6. The CDR3 has 12 residues. DNA for the CDR3: TGCAGCGTTGCCCTCCAGGGGGGTGGCTACACCTTC. This codes for CSVALQGGGYTF.

This clone has a handful of counts. The chain uses TRBV6-1 and TRBJ1-6, with D hard to call. The CDR3 spans 12 residues. The germline V gene encodes CDR1 MNHNS and CDR2 SASEGT. V lost 6 bases to trimming and J lost 11 bases, with 11 bases between them. The CDR3 reads CASRGWTTPLHF. The CDR3 DNA is TGTGCCAGCAGGGGTTGGACGACACCCCTCCACTTT.